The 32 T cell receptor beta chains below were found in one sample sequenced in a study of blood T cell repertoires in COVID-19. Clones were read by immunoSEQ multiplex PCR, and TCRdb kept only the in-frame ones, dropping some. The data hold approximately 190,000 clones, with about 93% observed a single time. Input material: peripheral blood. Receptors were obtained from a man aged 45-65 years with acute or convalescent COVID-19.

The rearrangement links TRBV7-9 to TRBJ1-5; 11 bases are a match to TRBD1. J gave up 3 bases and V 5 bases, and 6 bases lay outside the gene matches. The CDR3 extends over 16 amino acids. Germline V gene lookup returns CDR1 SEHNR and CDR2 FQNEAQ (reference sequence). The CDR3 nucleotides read TGTGCCAGCAGCCTCGGGACAGGGGGGGACAATCAGCCCCAGCATTTT. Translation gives CASSLGTGGDNQPQHF. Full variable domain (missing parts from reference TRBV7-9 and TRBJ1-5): DTGVSQNPRHKITKRGQNVTFRCDPISEHNRLYWYRQTLGQGPEFLTYFQNEAQLEKSRLLSDRFSAERPKGSFSTLEIQRTEQGDSAMYLCASSLGTGGDNQPQHFGDGTRLSIL.

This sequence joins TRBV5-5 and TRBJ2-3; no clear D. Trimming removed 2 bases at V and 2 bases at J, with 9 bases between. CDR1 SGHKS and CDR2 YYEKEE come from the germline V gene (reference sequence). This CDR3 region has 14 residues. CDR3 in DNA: TGTGCCAGCAGCTTCCGCGACAACACAGATACGCAGTATTTT. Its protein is CASSFRDNTDTQYF.

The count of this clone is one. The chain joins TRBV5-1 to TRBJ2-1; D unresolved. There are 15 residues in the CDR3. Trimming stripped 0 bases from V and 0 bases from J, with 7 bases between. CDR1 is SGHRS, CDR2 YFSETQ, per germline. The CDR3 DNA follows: TGCGCCAGCAGCTTGGGACAACGCTCCTACAATGAGCAGTTCTTC. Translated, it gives CASSLGQRSYNEQFF.

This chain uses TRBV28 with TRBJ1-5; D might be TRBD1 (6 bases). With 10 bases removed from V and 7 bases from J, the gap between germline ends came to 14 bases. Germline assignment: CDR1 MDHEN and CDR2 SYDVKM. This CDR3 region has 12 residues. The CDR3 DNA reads TGTGCCACCGCCACAGGGTACCAGCCCCAGCATTTT. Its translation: CATATGYQPQHF.

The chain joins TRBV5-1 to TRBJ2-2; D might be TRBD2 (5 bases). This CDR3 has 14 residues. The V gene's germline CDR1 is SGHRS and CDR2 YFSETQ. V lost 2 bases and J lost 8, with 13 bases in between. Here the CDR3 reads CASSFQSWEGELFF. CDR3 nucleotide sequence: TGCGCCAGCAGCTTTCAATCTTGGGAGGGGGAGCTGTTTTTT.

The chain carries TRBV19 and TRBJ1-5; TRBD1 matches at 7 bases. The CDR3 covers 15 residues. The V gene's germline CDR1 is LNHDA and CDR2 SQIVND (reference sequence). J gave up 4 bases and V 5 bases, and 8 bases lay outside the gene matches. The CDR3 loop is CASSPYRGRNQPQHF. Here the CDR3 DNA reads TGTGCCAGTAGTCCATACAGGGGTAGGAATCAGCCCCAGCATTTT.

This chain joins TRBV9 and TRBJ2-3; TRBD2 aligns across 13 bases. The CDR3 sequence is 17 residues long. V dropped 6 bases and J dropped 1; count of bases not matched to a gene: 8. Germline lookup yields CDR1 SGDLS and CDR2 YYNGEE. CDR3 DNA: TGTGCCAGCACTAAAACTAGCGGGGGGGCCGGCACAGATACGCAGTATTTT. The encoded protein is CASTKTSGGAGTDTQYF.

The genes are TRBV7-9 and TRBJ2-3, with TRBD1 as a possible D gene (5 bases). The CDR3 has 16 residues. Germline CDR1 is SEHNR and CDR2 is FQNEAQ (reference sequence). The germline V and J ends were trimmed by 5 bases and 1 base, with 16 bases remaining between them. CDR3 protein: CASSARRGMGTDTQYF. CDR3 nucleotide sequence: TGTGCCAGCAGCGCACGAAGGGGAATGGGCACAGATACGCAGTATTTT.

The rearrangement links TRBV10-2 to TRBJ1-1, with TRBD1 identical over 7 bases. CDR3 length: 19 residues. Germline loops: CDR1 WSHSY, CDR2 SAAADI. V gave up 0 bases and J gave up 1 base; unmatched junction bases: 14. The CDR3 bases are TGCGCCAGCAGTGAGTCGACATGGGCCCAAAGGGGGCCGAACACTGAAGCTTTCTTT. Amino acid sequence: CASSESTWAQRGPNTEAFF.

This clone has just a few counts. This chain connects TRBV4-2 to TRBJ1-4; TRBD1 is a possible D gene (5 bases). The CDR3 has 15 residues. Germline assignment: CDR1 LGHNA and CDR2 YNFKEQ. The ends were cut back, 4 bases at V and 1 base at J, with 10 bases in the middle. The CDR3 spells CASSRQGGTNEKLFF. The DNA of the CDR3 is TGTGCCAGCAGCCGTCAGGGTGGAACTAATGAAAAACTGTTTTTT.

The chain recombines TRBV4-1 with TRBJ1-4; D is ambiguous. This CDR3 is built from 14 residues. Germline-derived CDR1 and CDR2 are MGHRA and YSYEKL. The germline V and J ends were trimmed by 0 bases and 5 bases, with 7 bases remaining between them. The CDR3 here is CASSQEGRNEKLFF. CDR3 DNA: TGCGCCAGCAGCCAAGAGGGCAGGAATGAAAAACTGTTTTTT.

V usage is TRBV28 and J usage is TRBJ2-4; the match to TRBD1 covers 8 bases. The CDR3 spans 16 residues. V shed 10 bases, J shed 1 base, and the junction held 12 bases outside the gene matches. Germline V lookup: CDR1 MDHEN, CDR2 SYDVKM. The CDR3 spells CAIGQGETSAKNIQYF. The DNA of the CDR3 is TGTGCCATCGGACAGGGAGAGACGTCGGCCAAAAACATTCAGTACTTC.

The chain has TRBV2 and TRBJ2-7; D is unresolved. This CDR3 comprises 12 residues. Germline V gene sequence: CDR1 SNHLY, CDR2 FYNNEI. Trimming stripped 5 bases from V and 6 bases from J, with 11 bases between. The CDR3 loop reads CASSRDITEQYV. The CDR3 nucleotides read TGTGCCAGCAGTCGAGACATTACCGAGCAGTACGTC.

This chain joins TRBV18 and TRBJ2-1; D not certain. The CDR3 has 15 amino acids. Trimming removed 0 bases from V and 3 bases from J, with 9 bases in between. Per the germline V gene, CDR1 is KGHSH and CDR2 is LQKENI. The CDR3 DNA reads TGTGCCAGCTCACCACCGTACCCCAGCTACAATGAGCAGTTCTTC. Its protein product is CASSPPYPSYNEQFF.

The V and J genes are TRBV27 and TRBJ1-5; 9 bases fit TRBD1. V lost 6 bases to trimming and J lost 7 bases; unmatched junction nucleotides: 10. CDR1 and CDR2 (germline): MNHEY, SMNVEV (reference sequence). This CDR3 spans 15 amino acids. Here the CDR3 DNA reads TGTGCCAGCAGCATGGGACAGGGAGCTCGCCAGCCCCAGCATTTT. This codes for CASSMGQGARQPQHF.

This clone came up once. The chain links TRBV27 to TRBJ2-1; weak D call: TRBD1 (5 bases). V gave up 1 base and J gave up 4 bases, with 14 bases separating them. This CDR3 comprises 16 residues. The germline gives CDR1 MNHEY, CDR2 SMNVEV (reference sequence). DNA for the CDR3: TGTGCCAGCAGTTTATTGGGGCAGGCTACTTACAATGAGCAGTTCTTC. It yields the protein CASSLLGQATYNEQFF.

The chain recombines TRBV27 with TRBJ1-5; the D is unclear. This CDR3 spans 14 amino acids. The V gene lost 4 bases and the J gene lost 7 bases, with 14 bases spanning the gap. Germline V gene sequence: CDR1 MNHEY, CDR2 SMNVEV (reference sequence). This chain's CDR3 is CASSSRVGVQPQHF. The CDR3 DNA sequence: TGTGCCAGCAGTTCCCGGGTCGGGGTCCAGCCCCAGCATTTT.

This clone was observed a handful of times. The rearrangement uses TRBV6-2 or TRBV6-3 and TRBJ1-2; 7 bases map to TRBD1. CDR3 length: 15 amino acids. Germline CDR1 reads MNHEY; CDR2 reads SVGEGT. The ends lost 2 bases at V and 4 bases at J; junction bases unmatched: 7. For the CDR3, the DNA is TGTGCCAGCAGTTACGTGGGCAGGGGGACCTATGGCTACACCTTC. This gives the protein CASSYVGRGTYGYTF.

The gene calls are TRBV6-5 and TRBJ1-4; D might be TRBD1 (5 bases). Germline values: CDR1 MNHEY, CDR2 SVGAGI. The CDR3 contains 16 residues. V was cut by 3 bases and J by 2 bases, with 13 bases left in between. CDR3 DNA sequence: TGTGCCAGCAGTTATAGGGGCATCGGTACTAATGAAAAACTGTTTTTT. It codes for CASSYRGIGTNEKLFF.

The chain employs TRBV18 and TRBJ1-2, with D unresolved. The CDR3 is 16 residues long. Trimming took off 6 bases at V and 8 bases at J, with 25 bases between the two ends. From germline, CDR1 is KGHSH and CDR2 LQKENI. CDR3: CASSRLGTSAKWGYTF. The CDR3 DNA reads TGTGCCAGCTCTCGACTCGGAACGTCCGCTAAGTGGGGCTACACCTTC.

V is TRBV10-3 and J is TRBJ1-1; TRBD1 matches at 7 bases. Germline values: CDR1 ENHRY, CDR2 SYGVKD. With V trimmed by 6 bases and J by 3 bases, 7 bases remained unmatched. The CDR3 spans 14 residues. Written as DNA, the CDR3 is TGTGCCATCAGGACGACAGGGCGTGACACTGAAGCTTTCTTT. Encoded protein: CAIRTTGRDTEAFF.

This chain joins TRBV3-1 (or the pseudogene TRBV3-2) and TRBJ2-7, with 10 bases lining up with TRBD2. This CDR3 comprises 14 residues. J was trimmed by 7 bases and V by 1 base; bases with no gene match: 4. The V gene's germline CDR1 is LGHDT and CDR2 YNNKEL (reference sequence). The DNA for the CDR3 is TGTGCCAGCAGCCAAGTCCTAGCGGGAGAGGAGCAGTACTTC. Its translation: CASSQVLAGEEQYF.

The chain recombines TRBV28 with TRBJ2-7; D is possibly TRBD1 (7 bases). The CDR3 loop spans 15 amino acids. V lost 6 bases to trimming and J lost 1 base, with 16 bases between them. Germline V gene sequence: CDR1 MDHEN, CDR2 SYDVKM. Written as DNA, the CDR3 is TGTGCCAGCAGCCTCACAGGGGAGGAGTCCTACGAGCAGTACTTC. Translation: CASSLTGEESYEQYF. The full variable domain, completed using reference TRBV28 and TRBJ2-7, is DVKVTQSSRYLVKRTGEKVFLECVQDMDHENMFWYRQDPGLGLRLIYFSYDVKMKEKGDIPEGYSVSREKKERFSLILESASTNQTSMYLCASSLTGEESYEQYFGPGTRLTVT.

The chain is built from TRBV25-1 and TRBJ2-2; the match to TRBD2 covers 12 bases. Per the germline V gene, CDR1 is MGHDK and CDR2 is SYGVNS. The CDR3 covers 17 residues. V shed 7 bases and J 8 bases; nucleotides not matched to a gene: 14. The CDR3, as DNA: TGTGCCAGCACCCAAGACAGACTAGCGGGAGTACGAGGGGAGCTGTTTTTT. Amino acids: CASTQDRLAGVRGELFF.

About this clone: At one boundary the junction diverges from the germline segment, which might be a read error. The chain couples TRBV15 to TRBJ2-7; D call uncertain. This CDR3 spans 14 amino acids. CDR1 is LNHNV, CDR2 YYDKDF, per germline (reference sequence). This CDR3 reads CATSRDLGTYEQYF. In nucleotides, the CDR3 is TGTGCCACCAGCCGAGATTTGGGCACCTACGAGCAGTACTTC. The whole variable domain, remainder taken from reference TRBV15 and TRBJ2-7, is DAMVIQNPRYQVTQFGKPVTLSCSQTLNHNVMYWYQQKSSQAPKLLFHYYDKDFNNEADTPDNFQSRRPNTSFCFLDIRSPGLGDTAMYLCATSRDLGTYEQYFGPGTRLTVT.

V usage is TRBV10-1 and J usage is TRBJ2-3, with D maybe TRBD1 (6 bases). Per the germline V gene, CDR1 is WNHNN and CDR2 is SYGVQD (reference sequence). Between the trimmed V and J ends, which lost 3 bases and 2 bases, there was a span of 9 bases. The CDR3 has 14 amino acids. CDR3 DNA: TGCGCCAGCAGTGATAGGGGGACCACAGATACGCAGTATTTT. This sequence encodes CASSDRGTTDTQYF.

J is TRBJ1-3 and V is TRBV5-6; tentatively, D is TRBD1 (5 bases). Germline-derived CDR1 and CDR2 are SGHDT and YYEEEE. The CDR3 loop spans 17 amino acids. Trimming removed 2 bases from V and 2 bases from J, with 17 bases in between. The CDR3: CASSFPTTGGPGNTIYF. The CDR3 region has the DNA TGTGCCAGCAGCTTCCCCACGACCGGGGGACCTGGAAACACCATATATTTT.

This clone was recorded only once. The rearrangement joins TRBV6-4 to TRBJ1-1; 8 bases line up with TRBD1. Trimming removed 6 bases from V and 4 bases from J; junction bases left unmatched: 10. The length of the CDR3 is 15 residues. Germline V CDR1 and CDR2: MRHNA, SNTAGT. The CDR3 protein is CASSAQGGSGTEAFF. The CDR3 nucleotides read TGTGCCAGCAGCGCACAGGGGGGTAGCGGCACTGAAGCTTTCTTT.

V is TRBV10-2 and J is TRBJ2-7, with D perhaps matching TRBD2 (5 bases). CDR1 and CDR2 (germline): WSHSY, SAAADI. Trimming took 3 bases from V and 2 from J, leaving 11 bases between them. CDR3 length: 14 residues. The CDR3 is CASSEGGRAYEQYF. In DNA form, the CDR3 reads TGCGCCAGCAGTGAAGGAGGAAGGGCCTACGAGCAGTACTTC.

CDR3 sequence: CATSDRWQGNIQYF. The CDR3 coding sequence is TGTGCCACCAGTGATCGGTGGCAGGGAAACATTCAGTACTTC. The chain couples TRBV24-1 to TRBJ2-4, with D possibly being TRBD1 (5 bases). The length of the CDR3 is 14 residues. Trimming removed 3 bases at V and 6 bases at J, with 11 bases between. CDR1 and CDR2 (germline): KGHDR, SFDVKD.

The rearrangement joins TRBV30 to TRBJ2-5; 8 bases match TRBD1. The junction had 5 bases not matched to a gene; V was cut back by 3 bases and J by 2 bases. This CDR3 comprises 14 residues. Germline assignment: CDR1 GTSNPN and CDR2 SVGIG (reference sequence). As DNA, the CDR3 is TGTGCCTGGAGCGGGACAGGTGGTCAAGAGACCCAGTACTTC. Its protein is CAWSGTGGQETQYF.

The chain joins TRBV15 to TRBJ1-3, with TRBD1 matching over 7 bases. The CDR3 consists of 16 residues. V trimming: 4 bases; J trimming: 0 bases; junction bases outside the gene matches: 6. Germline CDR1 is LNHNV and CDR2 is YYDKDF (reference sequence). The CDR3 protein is CATSTKQGLSGNTIYF. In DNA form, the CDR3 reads TGTGCCACCAGCACCAAACAGGGGCTCTCTGGAAACACCATATATTTT.